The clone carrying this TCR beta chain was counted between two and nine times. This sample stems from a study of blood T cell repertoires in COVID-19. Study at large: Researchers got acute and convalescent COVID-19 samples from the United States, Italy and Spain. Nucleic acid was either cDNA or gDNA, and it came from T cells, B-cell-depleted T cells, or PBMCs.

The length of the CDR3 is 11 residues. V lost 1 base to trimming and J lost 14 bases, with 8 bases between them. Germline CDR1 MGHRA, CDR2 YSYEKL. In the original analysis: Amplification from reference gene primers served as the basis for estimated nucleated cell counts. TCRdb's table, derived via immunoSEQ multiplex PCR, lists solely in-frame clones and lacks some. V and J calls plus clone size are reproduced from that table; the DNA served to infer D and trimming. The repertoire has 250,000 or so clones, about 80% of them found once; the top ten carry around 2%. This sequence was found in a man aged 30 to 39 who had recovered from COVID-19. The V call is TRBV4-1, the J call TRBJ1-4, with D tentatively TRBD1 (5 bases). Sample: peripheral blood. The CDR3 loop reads CASSQGSGLFF. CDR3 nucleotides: TGCGCCAGCAGCCAAGGCTCAGGGCTGTTTTTT.